This T cell receptor beta chain was captured in a study of blood T cell repertoires in COVID-19. Study context: T cells, B-cell-depleted T cells, or PBMCs supplied cDNA or gDNA.

Authors' analysis steps: Estimation of nucleated cell counts was performed using reference gene primer amplification. The method was immunoSEQ multiplex PCR; TCRdb's version includes in-frame clones alone and lacks a portion of them. V and J calls and clone size come straight from that table; D and trimming were deduced from the DNA. The table records about 81,000 clones, around 82% of them present only once. Sequenced: peripheral blood. The clonotype originates from a human donor in a cohort sampled during active COVID-19.

The CDR3 DNA follows: TGTGCCAGCAGTGTCCGGTTGGGCGGGACTAGCAATCAGCCCCAGCATTTT. It specifies CASSVRLGGTSNQPQHF. The chain carries TRBV5-5 and TRBJ1-5, with TRBD1 as a possible D gene (5 bases). The germline V and J ends were trimmed by 5 bases and 0 bases, with 18 bases remaining between them. The CDR3 consists of 17 residues. CDR1 is SGHKS and CDR2 is YYEKEE in the germline V gene (reference sequence).